This entry lists 10 T cell receptor beta chains sequenced from one sample in a study of T cells in Graves' hyperthyroidism and ophthalmopathy. There were TCR beta CDR3 regions amplified from RNA transcripts. The study used the HTBI primer set for a first-round RT-PCR of the TCR CDR3. TCRdb re-called the multiplex PCR reads with MiXCR, one entry per CDR3 protein. This table holds hundreds of thousands of distinct CDR3 sequences, 38% found once. Material: blood. All receptors derive from a man aged 18 to 30 with Graves' hyperthyroidism.

This clonotype has a count of ten or more. The genes are TRBV9 and TRBJ2-5; the D gene is possibly TRBD1 (6 bases). Germline CDR1 SGDLS, CDR2 YYNGEE. V lost 0 bases and J lost 4, with 13 bases in between. CDR3 size: 15 residues. The CDR3 loop is CASSVAPNRVETQYF. CDR3 DNA sequence: TGTGCCAGCAGCGTAGCTCCGAACAGGGTAGAGACCCAGTACTTC.

The rearrangement joins TRBV5-1 to TRBJ2-6; no clear D. V was cut by 4 bases and J by 11 bases, with 7 bases left in between. CDR3 length equals 11 residues. Germline V gene data show CDR1 as SGHRS and CDR2 as YFSETQ. The CDR3 region is CASSMGHVLTF. CDR3 coding DNA: TGCGCCAGCAGCATGGGCCACGTCCTGACTTTC. Full variable domain (rest looked up from reference TRBV5-1 and TRBJ2-6): KAGVTQTPRYLIKTRGQQVTLSCSPISGHRSVSWYQQTPGQGLQFLFEYFSETQRNKGNFPGRFSGRQFSNSRSEMNVSTLELGDSALYLCASSMGHVLTFGAGSRLTVL.

The V call is TRBV2, the J call TRBJ1-6; D possibly corresponds to TRBD1 (6 bases). Trimming shortened V by 6 bases and J by 8 bases, and 14 bases separated the two germline ends. Germline loops: CDR1 SNHLY, CDR2 FYNNEI. This CDR3 spans 14 amino acids. In DNA, the CDR3 is TGTGCCAGCAGGCGGGACATAACGTATTCACCCCTCCACTTT. Translated, it gives CASRRDITYSPLHF. Together with reference TRBV2 and TRBJ1-6, the CDR3 gives the full variable domain: EPEVTQTPSHQVTQMGQEVILRCVPISNHLYFYWYRQILGQKVEFLVSFYNNEISEKSEIFDDQFSVERPDGSNFTLKIRSTKLEDSAMYFCASRRDITYSPLHFGNGTRLTVT.

The chain has TRBV2 and TRBJ2-7, with 13 bases aligning to TRBD2. Germline V gene data show CDR1 as SNHLY and CDR2 as FYNNEI. V was clipped by 5 bases and J by 7 bases; unmatched bases: 11. The CDR3 totals 16 residues. CDR3 in amino acids: CASSFYPTSGRGEQYF. CDR3 in DNA: TGTGCCAGCAGTTTCTACCCCACTAGCGGGAGGGGTGAGCAGTACTTC.

This clonotype was recorded at least ten times. The gene calls are TRBV12-3 or TRBV12-4 and TRBJ1-2; no definite D call. V lost 4 bases to trimming and J lost 5 bases, with 5 bases between them. The CDR3 is 11 residues long. The CDR3 here is CASSWEYGYTF. The CDR3 DNA is TGTGCCAGCAGTTGGGAGTATGGCTACACCTTC.

V usage is TRBV2 and J usage is TRBJ1-2; 7 bases line up with TRBD1. Germline values: CDR1 SNHLY, CDR2 FYNNEI. V was pared by 5 bases and J by 8 bases, with 8 bases of the junction left unmatched. The CDR3 is 13 amino acids. The CDR3 sequence is CASSSTGERGYTF. The CDR3 coding sequence is TGTGCCAGCAGTTCCACAGGGGAACGGGGCTACACCTTC.

There are many counts of this clonotype. This chain connects TRBV7-2 to TRBJ2-7; D might be TRBD1 (6 bases). The CDR3 covers 14 residues. With 11 bases removed from V and 2 bases from J, the gap between germline ends came to 19 bases. Germline CDR1 is SGHTA and CDR2 is FQGNSA. CDR3 sequence reads: CASRPRQAAYEQYF. In nucleotides, the CDR3 is TGTGCCTCTAGGCCGAGACAGGCGGCCTACGAGCAGTACTTC. Full variable domain (remainder filled in from reference TRBV7-2 and TRBJ2-7): GAGVSQSPSNKVTEKGKDVELRCDPISGHTALYWYRQSLGQGLEFLIYFQGNSAPDKSGLPSDRFSAERTGGSVSTLTIQRTQQEDSAVYLCASRPRQAAYEQYFGPGTRLTVT.

The CDR3 sequence is CATMRTGYNEQFF. CDR3 nucleotides: TGTGCCACCATGAGGACGGGATACAATGAGCAGTTCTTC. V usage is TRBV15 and J usage is TRBJ2-1; possible D gene TRBD2, 5 bases. This CDR3 region has 13 residues. Trimming shortened V by 7 bases and J by 4 bases, and 11 bases separated the two germline ends. In germline, CDR1 is LNHNV, CDR2 YYDKDF (reference sequence). The full variable domain, in which reference TRBV15 and TRBJ2-1 provide the parts outside the CDR3, is DAMVIQNPRYQVTQFGKPVTLSCSQTLNHNVMYWYQQKSSQAPKLLFHYYDKDFNNEADTPDNFQSRRPNTSFCFLDIRSPGLGDTAMYLCATMRTGYNEQFFGPGTRLTVL.

In its sample, this clonotype was seen a few times. The rearrangement joins TRBV7-2 to TRBJ1-5; no firm D call. CDR3 size: 14 residues. Germline V lookup: CDR1 SGHTA, CDR2 FQGNSA. Trimming removed 2 bases at V and 3 bases at J, with 8 bases between. As DNA, the CDR3 is TGTGCCAGCAGCTTATTACAAGTCAATCAGCCCCAGCATTTT. Protein product: CASSLLQVNQPQHF.

Worth noting for this clonotype: One end of the junction does not line up with germline, which may come from a read error. This chain connects TRBV7-6 to TRBJ2-5; 10 positions match TRBD2. The germline CDR1 and CDR2 sequences are SGHVS and FNYEAQ. The CDR3 extends over 17 amino acids. In nucleotides, the CDR3 is TGTGCCAGCAGTTTAGCTAGCGGGAGTGTGTATCAAGAGACCCAGTACTTC. Amino acid sequence: CASSLASGSVYQETQYF.